This is a list of T cell receptor beta chains from one sample in a study of blood T cell repertoires in COVID-19. Profiled with immunoSEQ multiplex PCR; TCRdb holds only in-frame clones, not every one. The data hold 130,000 to 150,000 clones, with over 70% observed a single time. The sequenced sample was peripheral blood. Receptors were obtained from a man aged 45-60 years who had recovered from COVID-19. Each CDR3 is given with its conserved first and last residue. A D gene is named only where the DNA matches it firmly. Part of the rows lack a size; the others show once, few, many or a class for expanded clones.

D | J | size | V | DNA | CDR3
- | TRBJ1-2 | - | TRBV3-1/TRBV3-2 | TGTGCCAGCAGCCAAGAGGGGGCCGGCTATGGCTACACCTTC | CASSQEGAGYGYTF
- | TRBJ2-7 | - | TRBV5-1 | TGCGCCAGCAGTCTAGGGTCGGGGAAGGACTACGAGCAGTACTTC | CASSLGSGKDYEQYF
TRBD1 | TRBJ2-1 | - | TRBV4-2 | TGTGCCAGCAGCCGGGGACAGGGGGCCTCCTACAATGAGCAGTTCTTC | CASSRGQGASYNEQFF
- | TRBJ2-7 | - | TRBV7-2 | TGTGCCAGCAGCTTAGTTACTAGTAGCTCCTACGAGCAGTACTTC | CASSLVTSSSYEQYF
- | TRBJ2-5 | - | TRBV10-3 | TGTGCCATCAGTGAGTCTCTCGGTAAACTTCTCGAGACCCAGTACTTC | CAISESLGKLLETQYF
TRBD1 | TRBJ2-3 | - | TRBV9 | TGTGCCAGCAGCGAGGGACAGGGGAGTGGAGATACGCAGTATTTT | CASSEGQGSGDTQYF
- | TRBJ2-7 | - | TRBV4-1 | TGCGCCAGCAGCCAATCGCAGGGCTACGAGCAGTACTTC | CASSQSQGYEQYF
TRBD1 | TRBJ2-2 | - | TRBV6-5 | TGTGCCAGCAGTTACGCGGACAGGGCCGGGGAGCTGTTTTTT | CASSYADRAGELFF
- | TRBJ1-1 | - | TRBV10-2 | TGCGCCAGCAGTGAGTCTCGAGACAGGACCACGAACACTGAAGCTTTCTTT | CASSESRDRTTNTEAFF
TRBD1 | TRBJ2-7 | - | TRBV7-9 | TGTGCCAGCAGTTCGACAGGGGCCTCTTTATGGGAGCAGTACTTC | CASSSTGASLWEQYF
- | TRBJ2-2 | few | TRBV18 | TGTGCCAGCTCACAGCGAGAGTCCGGGGAGCTGTTTTTT | CASSQRESGELFF
- | TRBJ2-5 | - | TRBV7-9 | TGTGCCAGCAGCCCAAGCTTGGAAGAGACCCAGTACTTC | CASSPSLEETQYF
- | TRBJ2-1 | - | TRBV7-2 | TGTGCCAGCAGCTTAGATCAGGGCGCATCCTACAATGAGCAGTTCTTC | CASSLDQGASYNEQFF
- | TRBJ1-6 | - | TRBV5-6 | TGTGCCAGCAGCTTGTATGCTCTGGGGAGCTCCTATAATTCACCCCTCCACTTT | CASSLYALGSSYNSPLHF
- | TRBJ2-2 | - | TRBV6-2/TRBV6-3 | TGTGCCAGCAGTTCAACGTGGGGGGTCGGCACCGGGGAGCTGTTTTTT | CASSSTWGVGTGELFF
- | TRBJ1-6 | - | TRBV30 | TGTGCCTGGACACCATTTTGTGGGACACATAATTCACCCCTCCACTTT | CAWTPFCGTHNSPLHF
- | TRBJ2-4 | - | TRBV15 | TGTGCCACCAGCGTTAGCGGCGACATTCAGTACTTC | CATSVSGDIQYF
TRBD1 | TRBJ2-7 | - | TRBV27 | TGTGCCAGCAGTGGGACAGGGTTTGTCCCCTACGAGCAGTACTTC | CASSGTGFVPYEQYF
- | TRBJ1-5 | - | TRBV7-2 | TGTGCCAGCAGCCACAGGAGTCAGGGCAATCAGCCCCAGCATTTT | CASSHRSQGNQPQHF
- | TRBJ2-5 | - | TRBV5-1 | TGCGCCAGCGGGGCAGGAGACCCCAGGGAGACCCAGTACTTC | CASGAGDPRETQYF
TRBD1 | TRBJ1-1 | once | TRBV6-2/TRBV6-3 | TGTGCCAGCAGTTACGTTACGGGACAGGGGGCTCGGGGAGTCACTGAAGCTTTCTTT | CASSYVTGQGARGVTEAFF
TRBD1 | TRBJ2-7 | - | TRBV6-2/TRBV6-3 | TGTGCCAGCAGTTACCGACAGGGGGTGGGGGAGCAGTACTTC | CASSYRQGVGEQYF
- | TRBJ2-1 | - | TRBV3-1/TRBV3-2 | TGTGCCAGCAGCTACAGCGGGACATCGGGGAATGAGCAGTTCTTC | CASSYSGTSGNEQFF
TRBD1 | TRBJ1-5 | - | TRBV6-2/TRBV6-3 | TGTGCCAGCAGCCACGTGGCAGGGGGTAGCAATCAGCCCCAGCATTTT | CASSHVAGGSNQPQHF
TRBD2 | TRBJ2-1 | - | TRBV7-2 | TGTGCCAGCAGACTTAGCGGGGGGAGGTACAATGAGCAGTTCTTC | CASRLSGGRYNEQFF
TRBD2 | TRBJ2-3 | - | TRBV11-3 | TGTGCCAGCAGCTTACTCAGCGGGGGGGGCACAGATACGCAGTATTTT | CASSLLSGGGTDTQYF
TRBD2 | TRBJ2-3 | - | TRBV20-1 | TGCAGTGCTAGTACTAGCGGTAGCACAGATACGCAGTATTTT | CSASTSGSTDTQYF
TRBD2 | TRBJ2-7 | few | TRBV7-9 | TGTGCCAGCAGCTTAGCGTTAGGGGCGGGGGACGAGCAGTACTTC | CASSLALGAGDEQYF